This T cell receptor (beta chain) was sequenced during a study of tumor-infiltrating lymphocytes in localized non-small cell lung cancer. Broader study findings: IM1 and IM2 tumors showed no difference in T-cell fraction.

Generated by immunoSEQ multiplex PCR, the TCRdb table keeps only in-frame clones and is missing some. This repertoire shows about 9,700 clones, almost 80% found once; its top ten account for around a tenth. Germline CDR1 is KGHSH and CDR2 is LQKENI. The CDR3 spans 12 residues. V was cut by 8 bases and J by 6 bases, with 12 bases left in between. This clone has only one observation. Its cognate antigen is unknown. The sequenced sample was lung tumor tissue. The V gene is TRBV18, the J gene TRBJ2-3; a weak D match, TRBD2 (5 bases). This clonotype was sampled from a human donor with non-small cell lung cancer. The CDR3 DNA follows: TGTGCCAGCGGAAGGACGGGGGATACGCAGTATTTT. Its translation: CASGRTGDTQYF.